These 21 T cell receptor beta chains originate from one sample sequenced in a study of T cell responses to AZD1222 COVID-19 vaccine. The repertoire was sequenced with immunoSEQ multiplex PCR; TCRdb's copy has only in-frame clones and lacks some. Among tens of thousands of clones, approximately 91% were seen once, and the ten largest hold roughly 7.3%. The sequenced sample was peripheral blood, obtained on day 0 of AZD1222 vaccination. The receptors shown here come from an adult in good health.

This clone was seen once. The chain recombines TRBV30 with TRBJ1-2, with D unresolved. Germline V gene data show CDR1 as GTSNPN and CDR2 as SVGIG (reference sequence). The V and J ends lost 1 base and 5 bases respectively, with 14 bases between them. This CDR3 region has 14 residues. The CDR3 reads CAWSASWDGYGYTF. Here the CDR3 DNA reads TGTGCCTGGAGTGCCTCGTGGGATGGTTATGGCTACACCTTC.

This chain connects TRBV6-4 to TRBJ1-2; 7 positions agree with TRBD1. Per germline, CDR1 MRHNA and CDR2 SNTAGT. The CDR3 runs 14 residues. V lost 3 bases to trimming and J lost 8 bases; unmatched junction nucleotides: 9. This CDR3 is CASSDLYRGRGYTF. For the CDR3, the DNA is TGTGCCAGCAGTGATCTCTACAGGGGACGGGGCTACACCTTC.

The chain links TRBV28 to TRBJ2-3; the match to TRBD2 covers 13 bases. The V and J ends lost 3 bases and 4 bases, in that order; junction bases with no gene match: 16. This CDR3 comprises 20 residues. The germline V gene has CDR1 MDHEN and CDR2 SYDVKM. The CDR3 region has the DNA TGTGCCAGCAGTTTCGCCCAGAGATCCGGACTAGCGGGAGCTGCAGATACGCAGTATTTT. It encodes CASSFAQRSGLAGAADTQYF.

The chain recombines TRBV27 with TRBJ2-6; unclear D gene. The CDR3 consists of 16 residues. The germline gives CDR1 MNHEY, CDR2 SMNVEV (reference sequence). Trimming pared 3 bases from V and 0 bases from J, leaving 9 bases between. The CDR3 sequence: CASSFLAGSGANVLTF. CDR3 in DNA: TGTGCCAGCAGTTTTCTCGCAGGCTCTGGGGCCAACGTCCTGACTTTC.

The V gene is TRBV5-3, the J gene TRBJ2-6; D unclear. TRBV5-3 is annotated as an ORF whose role is uncertain. Trimming pared 0 bases from V and 2 bases from J, leaving 9 bases between. The CDR3 totals 16 residues. CDR3 sequence (DNA): TGTGCCAGAAGCTTGGCCTATGGAGCTGGGGCCAACGTCCTGACTTTC. Its translation is CARSLAYGAGANVLTF.

The chain combines TRBV6-6 with TRBJ2-3; TRBD2 matches 11 bases. Per germline, CDR1 MNHNY and CDR2 SVGAGI (reference sequence). This CDR3 is built from 16 residues. V lost 1 base to trimming and J lost 5 bases; unmatched junction nucleotides: 5. The CDR3, as DNA: TGTGCCAGCAGTTACTTACTAGCGGGAGTACAAGATACGCAGTATTTT. Translation gives CASSYLLAGVQDTQYF.

DNA for the CDR3: TGTGCCAGCAGCTTAGTTCCGACAGGCAGCTCCTACGAGCAGTACTTC. Protein sequence: CASSLVPTGSSYEQYF. The J gene is TRBJ2-7, the V gene TRBV7-8; D may be TRBD1 (6 bases). CDR3 length: 16 amino acids. Germline V gene sequence: CDR1 SGHVS, CDR2 FQNEAQ. Trimming shortened V by 1 base and J by 0 bases, and 13 bases separated the two germline ends.

V usage is TRBV2 and J usage is TRBJ1-1; D unclear. Germline V gives CDR1 SNHLY, CDR2 FYNNEI. The CDR3 has 14 amino acids. Trimming removed 5 bases from V and 0 bases from J, with 10 bases in between. CDR3 amino acids: CASSSGRLNTEAFF. DNA of the CDR3: TGTGCCAGCAGTTCCGGACGGTTGAACACTGAAGCTTTCTTT.

The chain couples TRBV6-5 to TRBJ2-7, with TRBD1 matching 7 bases. Per germline, CDR1 MNHEY and CDR2 SVGAGI. The CDR3 is made up of 15 amino acids. Trimming removed 1 base from V and 7 bases from J; junction bases left unmatched: 10. CDR3: CASSYLETGRREQYF. The DNA of the CDR3 is TGTGCCAGCAGTTACTTGGAGACAGGGCGTCGGGAGCAGTACTTC.

The CDR3 loop reads CASSRGLAGEVDEQYF. CDR3 bases: TGCGCCAGCAGCCGCGGCCTAGCGGGAGAGGTCGACGAGCAGTACTTC. The rearrangement joins TRBV5-1 to TRBJ2-7, with TRBD2 matching 10 bases. The CDR3 has 16 amino acids. Germline CDR1 SGHRS, CDR2 YFSETQ. J lost 5 bases, V lost 4 bases, and 12 bases had no gene match.

The chain uses TRBV11-2 and TRBJ1-4; D gene uncertain. CDR1 SGHAT and CDR2 FQNNGV come from the germline V gene. The CDR3 runs 13 residues. V was shortened by 2 bases and J by 0 bases, with 1 base between the two germline ends. The CDR3 sequence is CASSLSTNEKLFF. The CDR3 DNA sequence: TGTGCCAGCAGCTTATCAACTAATGAAAAACTGTTTTTT.

V and J are TRBV7-3 and TRBJ2-1; 8 bases fit TRBD2. The V gene's germline CDR1 is SGHTA and CDR2 FQGTGA. Unmatched junction bases numbered 8, after V lost 4 bases and J lost 9 bases. The CDR3 runs to 14 residues. CDR3 protein: CASSSPGLVVEQFF. In DNA form, the CDR3 reads TGTGCCAGCAGCTCTCCGGGACTAGTGGTTGAGCAGTTCTTC.

The chain combines TRBV10-1 with TRBJ2-2; the D is unclear. With 6 bases removed from V and 0 bases from J, the gap between germline ends came to 8 bases. The CDR3 runs to 14 residues. Germline CDR1 is WNHNN and CDR2 is SYGVQD (reference sequence). The CDR3 DNA is TGCGCCAGCAGACCTGGATCGAACACCGGGGAGCTGTTTTTT. This encodes CASRPGSNTGELFF.

This chain uses TRBV25-1 with TRBJ2-3; D gene uncertain. The CDR3 extends over 14 amino acids. Trimming left V 2 bases short and J 3 bases short, with 9 bases between. Germline lookup yields CDR1 MGHDK and CDR2 SYGVNS. In DNA form, the CDR3 reads TGTGCCAGCAGTGAAGGGAATGGGACAGATACGCAGTATTTT. The encoded protein is CASSEGNGTDTQYF.

The chain has TRBV3-1 (or the pseudogene TRBV3-2) and TRBJ2-7; 7 nucleotides line up with TRBD2. Germline V gives CDR1 LGHDT, CDR2 YNNKEL (reference sequence). This CDR3 is built from 16 residues. With V trimmed by 3 bases and J by 5 bases, 13 bases remained unmatched. CDR3 loop: CASSHGLVVDIHEQYF. DNA of the CDR3: TGTGCCAGCAGCCACGGACTAGTGGTTGACATCCACGAGCAGTACTTC.

The V and J genes are TRBV10-1 and TRBJ2-7, with D possibly being TRBD2 (5 bases). V was cut by 5 bases and J by 3 bases, with 14 bases left in between. Per the germline V gene, CDR1 is WNHNN and CDR2 is SYGVQD (reference sequence). The CDR3 is 14 amino acids. CDR3 region: CASSPGIQLYEQYF. The CDR3 DNA reads TGCGCCAGCAGTCCCGGGATTCAGCTCTACGAGCAGTACTTC.

V is TRBV19 and J is TRBJ2-7, with no clear D. Germline CDR1 LNHDA, CDR2 SQIVND (reference sequence). Trimming took off 2 bases at V and 2 bases at J, with 13 bases between the two ends. The CDR3 loop spans 15 amino acids. CDR3 nucleotides: TGTGCCAGTAGTATAATGGGCGAAAGTCCCTACGAGCAGTACTTC. Its translation is CASSIMGESPYEQYF.

This chain joins TRBV9 and TRBJ1-1; D unresolved. Germline values: CDR1 SGDLS, CDR2 YYNGEE. This CDR3 has 13 residues. V was cut by 5 bases and J by 5 bases, with 13 bases left in between. CDR3 bases: TGTGCCAGCAGTGCCCTAGGTGGGACTGAAGCTTTCTTT. Its protein is CASSALGGTEAFF. The full variable domain, with the rest looked up from reference TRBV9 and TRBJ1-1, is DSGVTQTPKHLITATGQRVTLRCSPRSGDLSVYWYQQSLDQGLQFLIQYYNGEERAKGNILERFSAQQFPDLHSELNLSSLELGDSALYFCASSALGGTEAFFGQGTRLTVV.

The chain links TRBV2 to TRBJ1-2; TRBD1 might be the D (5 bases). V lost 4 bases, J lost 2 bases, and 14 bases lay in between. The CDR3 totals 15 residues. The germline CDR1 and CDR2 sequences are SNHLY and FYNNEI. The CDR3 DNA follows: TGTGCCAGCAGTGCAGAGACAGCGCTGAACTATGGCTACACCTTC. Its protein is CASSAETALNYGYTF.

The V call is TRBV24-1, the J call TRBJ2-5; 9 nucleotides align to TRBD1. This CDR3 region has 13 residues. Germline CDR1 and CDR2: KGHDR and SFDVKD. The J segment lost 5 bases and the V segment lost 11 bases, leaving 8 bases of the junction unmatched. The CDR3 DNA is TGTGCCATCGGGACAGGGACATGGGAGACCCAGTACTTC. It is translated as CAIGTGTWETQYF.

This clone came up once. The gene calls are TRBV11-2 and TRBJ2-7, with D perhaps matching TRBD2 (7 bases). V was clipped by 6 bases and J by 6 bases, with 21 bases between them. Per germline, CDR1 SGHAT and CDR2 FQNNGV. The CDR3 loop spans 15 amino acids. The CDR3 region is CASRQVRGPGGEQYF. For the CDR3, the DNA is TGTGCCAGCAGGCAGGTCAGGGGCCCGGGGGGCGAGCAGTACTTC.